This T cell receptor (beta chain) emerged from a study of human T cells and chemical hapten exposure. TCRdb ran MiXCR on the RACE reads and lists one entry per CDR3 protein. The sample lists 150,000 to 200,000 distinct CDR3 sequences; about a fifth were seen once. This clonotype was detected a few times. The time point is: patch test 1, 2 weeks after DPC sensitization. As to treatment: therapeutic diphenylcyclopropenone sensitization with weekly scalp DPC. Unfractionated whole blood yielded total RNA. The sample here was whole blood, taken in connection with sensitization to the hapten diphenylcyclopropenone (DPC). The receptor was derived from a woman aged 45-65 years with alopecia areata. Some clones in this sample may be carry-over from other donors' samples.

Here the CDR3 reads CASSDAGVFYEQYF. As DNA, the CDR3 is TGTGCCAGCAGTGACGCAGGGGTATTCTACGAGCAGTACTTC. The chain has TRBV2 and TRBJ2-7; tentatively, D is TRBD1 (6 bases). Germline loops: CDR1 SNHLY, CDR2 FYNNEI. The CDR3 length is 14 residues. Trimming left V 3 bases short and J 3 bases short, with 12 bases between.